These 26 T cell receptor beta chains were sequenced from one sample in a study of blood T cell repertoires in COVID-19. Sequencing used immunoSEQ multiplex PCR; TCRdb keeps in-frame clones, though not all of them. Among 70,000 to 85,000 clones listed, around 83% were seen once. Sequenced input: peripheral blood. Source of these receptors: an older man with active or convalescent COVID-19.

This chain joins TRBV5-1 and TRBJ2-1; 9 bases fit TRBD1. Germline V CDR1 and CDR2: SGHRS, YFSETQ. V lost 1 base to trimming and J lost 3 bases; unmatched junction nucleotides: 8. This CDR3 has 17 residues. The CDR3 DNA reads as TGCGCCAGCAGCTTGCGTCCCGGGACAGGGAGCTACAATGAGCAGTTCTTC. This sequence encodes CASSLRPGTGSYNEQFF.

This clone has a handful of counts. The genes are TRBV10-3 and TRBJ2-5; 7 nucleotides agree with TRBD1. The CDR3 covers 15 residues. V shed 6 bases and J 4 bases; nucleotides not matched to a gene: 11. Germline assignment: CDR1 ENHRY and CDR2 SYGVKD. CDR3 coding DNA: TGTGCCATCAGACCTGACAGGGAAGGAGGAGAGACCCAGTACTTC. As protein: CAIRPDREGGETQYF.

This clone was counted between two and nine times. The V call is TRBV5-1, the J call TRBJ1-1, with unresolved D. This CDR3 is 13 amino acids long. The ends were cut back, 2 bases at V and 1 base at J, with 6 bases in the middle. Germline loops: CDR1 SGHRS, CDR2 YFSETQ. Here the CDR3 DNA reads TGCGCCAGCAGCTTTGCAGGGAACACTGAAGCTTTCTTT. It encodes CASSFAGNTEAFF.

The J gene is TRBJ1-4, the V gene TRBV5-6; 7 nucleotides align to TRBD1. The CDR3 has 15 residues. With V trimmed by 4 bases and J by 6 bases, 9 bases remained unmatched. Germline V gene lookup returns CDR1 SGHDT and CDR2 YYEEEE. CDR3 residues: CASSADREVDEKLFF. In nucleotides, the CDR3 is TGTGCCAGCAGCGCCGACAGGGAGGTAGATGAAAAACTGTTTTTT. The full variable domain, with the rest looked up from reference TRBV5-6 and TRBJ1-4, is DAGVTQSPTHLIKTRGQQVTLRCSPKSGHDTVSWYQQALGQGPQFIFQYYEEEERQRGNFPDRFSGHQFPNYSSELNVNALLLGDSALYLCASSADREVDEKLFFGSGTQLSVL.

The chain uses TRBV10-1 and TRBJ1-4; the D gene is possibly TRBD1 (6 bases). The CDR3 contains 14 residues. Trimming shortened V by 3 bases and J by 8 bases, and 13 bases separated the two germline ends. CDR1 is WNHNN and CDR2 is SYGVQD in the germline V gene (reference sequence). CDR3 DNA: TGCGCCAGCAGTGAAACAGGGATAGGAGAAAAACTGTTTTTT. Translated, it gives CASSETGIGEKLFF.

The chain is built from TRBV29-1 and TRBJ1-2, with 7 nucleotides matching TRBD1. CDR3 size: 13 residues. V shed 5 bases and J 5 bases; nucleotides not matched to a gene: 8. CDR1 and CDR2 (germline): SQVTM, ANQGSEA. This chain's CDR3 is CSVRQGEGYGYTF. The CDR3 DNA sequence: TGCAGCGTTAGACAGGGTGAAGGATATGGCTACACCTTC.

The chain links TRBV5-1 to TRBJ2-1, with 9 positions matching TRBD1. Germline V CDR1 and CDR2: SGHRS, YFSETQ. CDR3 size: 15 residues. J was trimmed by 10 bases and V by 2 bases; bases with no gene match: 10. The CDR3 here is CASSLDRGGLREQFF. For the CDR3, the DNA is TGCGCCAGCAGCTTAGACAGGGGGGGTCTCAGGGAGCAGTTCTTC.

This chain connects TRBV18 to TRBJ2-1, with 8 bases aligning to TRBD2. Looked up from germline, CDR1 is KGHSH and CDR2 is LQKENI. This CDR3 is 18 amino acids long. V lost 6 bases to trimming and J lost 7 bases; unmatched junction nucleotides: 20. Here the CDR3 DNA reads TGTGCCAGCTCGCCCCAAAGTCACGGGGGGGCCGGGGGTAATGAGCAGTTCTTC. Amino acid sequence: CASSPQSHGGAGGNEQFF.

This clone was recorded a few times. The chain carries TRBV30 and TRBJ1-2; D is possibly TRBD1 (6 bases). The V end lost 0 bases, the J end lost 6 bases, and 17 bases lay between the germline ends. This CDR3 contains 15 residues. Germline V gene data show CDR1 as GTSNPN and CDR2 as SVGIG (reference sequence). CDR3 in DNA: TGTGCCTGGAGTGTACCCGTCTTGGACAGAAATGGCTACACCTTC. Residues: CAWSVPVLDRNGYTF.

This rearrangement joins TRBV10-3 to TRBJ1-1; D may be TRBD1 (5 bases). CDR3 length: 13 amino acids. Between the trimmed V and J ends, which lost 6 bases and 1 base, there was a span of 9 bases. Germline CDR1 ENHRY, CDR2 SYGVKD. The CDR3: CAISQQENTEAFF. DNA of the CDR3: TGTGCCATCAGCCAACAGGAGAACACTGAAGCTTTCTTT.

This rearrangement joins TRBV5-5 to TRBJ2-7; 8 bases are shared with TRBD2. Germline assignment: CDR1 SGHKS and CDR2 YYEKEE (reference sequence). The length of the CDR3 is 13 residues. V trimming: 10 bases; J trimming: 7 bases; junction bases outside the gene matches: 13. CDR3 sequence (DNA): TGTGCCTCAAGCTTAGCGGGGCGCGGGGAGCAGTACTTC. It encodes CASSLAGRGEQYF.

The rearrangement links TRBV5-5 to TRBJ2-7; D perhaps matches TRBD1 (5 bases). Germline V gene data show CDR1 as SGHKS and CDR2 as YYEKEE (reference sequence). The CDR3 is made up of 15 amino acids. Trimming removed 0 bases at V and 0 bases at J, with 10 bases between. CDR3 DNA sequence: TGTGCCAGCAGCTTGGCCTACCAGGGCTCCTACGAGCAGTACTTC. This translates into CASSLAYQGSYEQYF.

The chain is built from TRBV9 and TRBJ2-5; 9 positions agree with TRBD1. Trimming took 2 bases from V and 2 from J; bases not matched to a gene: 1. Germline assignment: CDR1 SGDLS and CDR2 YYNGEE. CDR3 length: 14 residues. This CDR3 is CASSVGTGQETQYF. The CDR3 bases are TGTGCCAGCAGCGTTGGGACAGGGCAAGAGACCCAGTACTTC. Full variable domain (missing parts from reference TRBV9 and TRBJ2-5): DSGVTQTPKHLITATGQRVTLRCSPRSGDLSVYWYQQSLDQGLQFLIQYYNGEERAKGNILERFSAQQFPDLHSELNLSSLELGDSALYFCASSVGTGQETQYFGPGTRLLVL.

The chain links TRBV28 to TRBJ2-1; 7 bases align to TRBD2. The germline V gene has CDR1 MDHEN and CDR2 SYDVKM. With V trimmed by 2 bases and J by 6 bases, 7 bases remained unmatched. This CDR3 has 15 amino acids. The CDR3 DNA is TGTGCCAGCAGTTTAGGGACCCAGCGGGGCAATGAGCAGTTCTTC. Its protein product is CASSLGTQRGNEQFF.

This chain joins TRBV5-1 and TRBJ2-5; no reliable D call. V lost 1 base, J lost 2 bases, and 6 bases lay in between. CDR3 length equals 13 residues. CDR1 and CDR2 from the germline V gene are SGHRS and YFSETQ. Here the CDR3 DNA reads TGCGCCAGCAGCTTGTCACAGCAAGAGACCCAGTACTTC. Residues: CASSLSQQETQYF.

The chain joins TRBV7-2 to TRBJ2-3; D perhaps matches TRBD2 (5 bases). Trimming removed 5 bases at V and 1 base at J, with 16 bases between. The CDR3 consists of 16 residues. CDR1 SGHTA and CDR2 FQGNSA come from the germline V gene. CDR3 nucleotide sequence: TGTGCCAGCAGCCTTTTCTTGGGAGAGGGCACAGATACGCAGTATTTT. It codes for CASSLFLGEGTDTQYF.

The chain links TRBV7-2 to TRBJ1-2; unclear D gene. Germline V CDR1 and CDR2: SGHTA, FQGNSA. V gave up 5 bases and J gave up 7 bases, with 11 bases separating them. This CDR3 spans 12 amino acids. The CDR3 here is CASSAGLIGYTF. The CDR3, as DNA: TGTGCCAGCAGCGCCGGACTGATTGGCTACACCTTC.

V usage is TRBV5-1 and J usage is TRBJ2-5, with 9 bases identical to TRBD1. The CDR3 totals 16 residues. Germline-derived CDR1 and CDR2 are SGHRS and YFSETQ. J was trimmed by 5 bases and V by 4 bases; bases with no gene match: 12. CDR3 residues: CASSSTPGQGIETQYF. CDR3 bases: TGCGCCAGCAGCAGTACCCCGGGACAGGGTATCGAGACCCAGTACTTC. Drawing the rest from reference TRBV5-1 and TRBJ2-5, the complete variable domain is KAGVTQTPRYLIKTRGQQVTLSCSPISGHRSVSWYQQTPGQGLQFLFEYFSETQRNKGNFPGRFSGRQFSNSRSEMNVSTLELGDSALYLCASSSTPGQGIETQYFGPGTRLLVL.

The rearrangement uses TRBV18 and TRBJ1-6; maybe TRBD1 (5 bases). Germline loops: CDR1 KGHSH, CDR2 LQKENI. This CDR3 has 15 residues. The V gene lost 5 bases and the J gene lost 10 bases, with 18 bases spanning the gap. CDR3 protein: CASSMGLLMDSPLHF. The CDR3 DNA follows: TGTGCCAGCTCAATGGGACTGTTAATGGACTCACCCCTCCACTTT.

CDR3 sequence reads: CASSLVPDNTDTQYF. The CDR3 DNA follows: TGTGCCAGCAGCTTAGTCCCCGACAACACAGATACGCAGTATTTT. The chain combines TRBV7-2 with TRBJ2-3; D unclear. Per the germline V gene, CDR1 is SGHTA and CDR2 is FQGNSA. Trimming removed 1 base at V and 2 bases at J, with 10 bases between. CDR3 length: 15 residues. Full variable domain (remainder filled in from reference TRBV7-2 and TRBJ2-3): GAGVSQSPSNKVTEKGKDVELRCDPISGHTALYWYRQSLGQGLEFLIYFQGNSAPDKSGLPSDRFSAERTGGSVSTLTIQRTQQEDSAVYLCASSLVPDNTDTQYFGPGTRLTVL.

This clone was counted only a few times. V usage is TRBV6-5 and J usage is TRBJ1-2; 7 bases map to TRBD1. The CDR3 totals 13 residues. Per the germline V gene, CDR1 is MNHEY and CDR2 is SVGAGI. V dropped 6 bases and J dropped 7; count of bases not matched to a gene: 8. The CDR3 spells CASRPGTDRGYTF. For the CDR3, the DNA is TGTGCCAGCAGACCCGGGACAGATCGTGGCTACACCTTC.

The V gene is TRBV5-4, the J gene TRBJ2-3; D gene unclear. The length of the CDR3 is 14 residues. Trimming took off 4 bases at V and 4 bases at J, with 13 bases between the two ends. CDR1 and CDR2 (germline): SGHNT, YYREEE (reference sequence). The CDR3 loop is CASSTFEPSDTQYF. As DNA, the CDR3 is TGTGCCAGCAGCACGTTCGAGCCCTCAGATACGCAGTATTTT.

The chain combines TRBV3-1 (or the pseudogene TRBV3-2) with TRBJ2-2; the D gene is possibly TRBD2 (5 bases). The CDR3 is made up of 17 amino acids. V lost 4 bases, J lost 4 bases, and 19 bases lay in between. CDR1 and CDR2 from the germline V gene are LGHDT and YNNKEL (reference sequence). The CDR3 DNA follows: TGTGCCAGCAGCCGACCCGGACTTCCCGGGATCACCGGGGAGCTGTTTTTT. Translation: CASSRPGLPGITGELFF.

The rearrangement uses TRBV14 and TRBJ2-1; D possibly corresponds to TRBD2 (6 bases). This CDR3 has 14 residues. Germline values: CDR1 SGHDN, CDR2 FVKESK. V was pared by 0 bases and J by 9 bases, with 12 bases between. The CDR3 coding sequence is TGTGCCAGCAGCCAAGAGGCGGGGCACGGTGAGCAGTTCTTC. Translated, it gives CASSQEAGHGEQFF.

About this clone itself: Germline is not matched at one junction end, which may reflect a read error. This chain uses TRBV7-9 with TRBJ1-2, with no clear D. The germline V gene has CDR1 SEHNR and CDR2 FQNEAQ (reference sequence). The CDR3 is 10 amino acids. CDR3 in DNA: TGTGCCAGCAGCTTGGAGGGTAGGGCCTTC. This gives the protein CASSLEGRAF.

The chain joins TRBV7-8 to TRBJ2-3; no firm D call. Looked up from germline, CDR1 is SGHVS and CDR2 is FQNEAQ. The V gene lost 2 bases and the J gene lost 1 base, with 4 bases spanning the gap. The CDR3 sequence is 13 residues long. DNA for the CDR3: TGTGCCAGCAGCTTACCGGGCACAGATACGCAGTATTTT. Translating gives CASSLPGTDTQYF. Looking up the rest from reference TRBV7-8 and TRBJ2-3 gives the full variable domain: GAGVSQSPRYKVAKRGQDVALRCDPISGHVSLFWYQQALGQGPEFLTYFQNEAQLDKSGLPSDRFFAERPEGSVSTLKIQRTQQEDSAVYLCASSLPGTDTQYFGPGTRLTVL.